This T cell receptor (beta chain) was profiled in a study of molecular identifiers for immune sequencing clone quantification. This clonotype came up a few times. TCRdb re-called the PCR reads with MiXCR, one entry per CDR3 protein. This table has over 300,000 distinct CDR3 sequences, roughly 24% appearing once. This clonotype originated in a human donor in good health. Some libraries in this study had Jurkat cell RNA spiked in. The sequenced sample was naive CD8+ T cells from blood, with Jurkat cell RNA spiked in. Subset here: FACS-sorted CD8+CD4-CCR7+CD45RA+ naive T cells.

The CDR3 is CATSDLSNPSEQFF. The CDR3 coding sequence is TGTGCCACCAGTGATTTGTCTAATCCCAGTGAGCAGTTCTTC. The rearrangement uses TRBV24-1 and TRBJ2-1, with D unclear. Looked up from germline, CDR1 is KGHDR and CDR2 is SFDVKD. V gave up 0 bases and J gave up 9 bases, with 11 bases separating them. The CDR3 consists of 14 residues.